This entry lists 3 T cell receptor beta chains sequenced from one sample in a study of T cell responses to AZD1222 COVID-19 vaccine. Profiled with immunoSEQ multiplex PCR; TCRdb holds only in-frame clones, not every one. The repertoire includes around 80,000 clones, about 92% of them detected once, and approximately 5% sits in the top ten. The source material was peripheral blood, sampled 28 days after the second AZD1222 dose. All receptors come from an adult who received the AZD1222 COVID-19 vaccine.

The chain has TRBV28 and TRBJ2-4, with TRBD1 as a possible D gene (5 bases). Trimming cost V 6 bases and J 0 bases, with 12 bases left between them. Germline V lookup: CDR1 MDHEN, CDR2 SYDVKM. The CDR3 is 15 residues long. The CDR3 DNA reads as TGTGCCAGCAGCCTAATGACAGTAGCCAAAAACATTCAGTACTTC. It yields the protein CASSLMTVAKNIQYF. Filled out from reference TRBV28 and TRBJ2-4, the complete variable domain reads DVKVTQSSRYLVKRTGEKVFLECVQDMDHENMFWYRQDPGLGLRLIYFSYDVKMKEKGDIPEGYSVSREKKERFSLILESASTNQTSMYLCASSLMTVAKNIQYFGAGTRLSVL.

The CDR3 spells CASSYSRKRGRGKGDTEAFF. In nucleotides, the CDR3 is TGTGCCAGCAGTTACTCCAGGAAGCGGGGGAGGGGAAAAGGGGACACTGAAGCTTTCTTT. The rearrangement joins TRBV6-2 or TRBV6-3 to TRBJ1-1; possibly TRBD1 for D (5 bases). V dropped 0 bases and J dropped 3 bases, with 26 bases sitting between them. In germline, CDR1 is MNHEY, CDR2 SVGEGT. The CDR3 spans 20 residues.

This clone was seen only a few times. This sequence joins TRBV14 and TRBJ1-2, with 7 bases that match TRBD1. The CDR3 contains 16 residues. Germline values: CDR1 SGHDN, CDR2 FVKESK. After removal of 4 bases from V and 10 bases from J, the junction contained 18 bases not matched to a gene. The CDR3 region is CASSRQAAGTVRAYTF. The DNA for the CDR3 is TGTGCCAGCAGCCGCCAAGCCGCCGGGACAGTCCGCGCCTACACCTTC.